A selection of T cell receptor beta chains follows, all from one sample in a study of blood T cell repertoires in COVID-19. Measured with immunoSEQ multiplex PCR; TCRdb has only the in-frame clones, and not every one. This sample has about 440,000 clones, with 90% found just once. The sample was PBMCs or T cells enriched from blood (not recorded which). The source of these receptors is a man aged 18 to 30 who had recovered from COVID-19. CDR3s include the opening cysteine and the closing phenylalanine or tryptophan. The order of the fields is D gene, clone size, J gene, V gene, CDR3 protein, CDR3 DNA. The D gene is left open where the match is weak. Some rows have no size entry. The others give once, few or many, or a class for an expanded clone.

TRBD1,few,TRBJ2-7,TRBV12-5,CASGVDRGYEQYF,TGTGCTAGTGGTGTGGACAGGGGCTACGAGCAGTACTTC
TRBD2,few,TRBJ2-7,TRBV10-3,CAISESPRVRLAGGTLSYEQYF,TGTGCCATCAGTGAGTCCCCCCGGGTTAGACTAGCGGGAGGGACACTCTCCTACGAGCAGTACTTC
-,-,TRBJ1-1,TRBV10-1,CASSGTMNTEAFF,TGCGCCAGCAGTGGTACTATGAACACTGAAGCTTTCTTT
TRBD1,-,TRBJ1-2,TRBV3-1/TRBV3-2,CASSHYPGTGEDYGYTF,TGTGCCAGCAGCCATTATCCCGGGACAGGGGAAGACTATGGCTACACCTTC
-,-,TRBJ2-3,TRBV3-1/TRBV3-2,CASSQVQGSDTQYF,TGTGCCAGCAGCCAAGTGCAGGGGTCAGATACGCAGTATTTT
-,-,TRBJ1-5,TRBV5-4,CASSTATGPQHF,TGTGCCAGCAGCACTGCAACAGGACCCCAGCATTTT
-,few,TRBJ1-6,TRBV5-6,CASSSSRGNSPLHF,TGTGCCAGCAGCTCTTCCAGGGGTAATTCACCCCTCCACTTT
-,-,TRBJ1-1,TRBV20-1,CSGERQAEAFF,TGCAGTGGGGAGAGACAGGCTGAAGCTTTCTTT
TRBD2,-,TRBJ2-3,TRBV27,CASSFVGERGQSTPSTDTQYF,TGTGCCAGCAGTTTTGTCGGCGAGCGGGGCCAGTCGACTCCTAGCACAGATACGCAGTATTTT
-,once,TRBJ1-6,TRBV2,CASSEARAGSPLHF,TGTGCCAGCAGTGAAGCTAGGGCGGGTTCACCCCTCCACTTT
TRBD1,-,TRBJ1-1,TRBV29-1,CSVRDRGPSSNTEAFF,TGCAGCGTTCGGGACAGGGGGCCGTCTTCAAACACTGAAGCTTTCTTT
TRBD1,once,TRBJ2-5,TRBV2,CASSELGGRETQYF,TGTGCCAGCAGTGAATTAGGGGGCAGGGAGACCCAGTACTTC
-,-,TRBJ1-4,TRBV10-3,CAISELGLGDNVKLFF,TGTGCCATCAGTGAGTTAGGCTTAGGGGACAACGTAAAACTGTTTTTT
TRBD2,-,TRBJ2-7,TRBV4-2,CASSQTRTSGRNEQYF,TGTGCCAGCAGCCAAACCCGGACTAGCGGGAGGAATGAGCAGTACTTC
TRBD2,few,TRBJ2-1,TRBV3-1/TRBV3-2,CASSPPLAGGDEQFF,TGTGCCAGCAGCCCTCCCCTAGCGGGAGGGGATGAGCAGTTCTTC
TRBD1,once,TRBJ1-3,TRBV7-9,CASSLGIDRGSGNTIYF,TGTGCCAGCAGCTTAGGGATAGACAGGGGCTCTGGAAACACCATATATTTT
TRBD2,-,TRBJ2-1,TRBV29-1,CSVISGGSSYNEQFF,TGCAGCGTTATAAGCGGGGGGAGCTCCTACAATGAGCAGTTCTTC
TRBD1,-,TRBJ2-1,TRBV6-1,CASRSTGVSNEQFF,TGTGCCAGCAGGTCGACAGGGGTAAGCAATGAGCAGTTCTTC
TRBD1,-,TRBJ2-5,TRBV29-1,CSVEQGVLYQETQYF,TGCAGCGTTGAACAGGGGGTCCTGTACCAAGAGACCCAGTACTTC
TRBD2,-,TRBJ2-2,TRBV13,CASIALGTSGSRTGELFF,TGTGCCAGCATAGCCCTGGGGACTAGCGGGAGTCGGACCGGGGAGCTGTTTTTT
-,-,TRBJ2-2,TRBV5-1,CASSMTRSTGELFF,TGCGCCAGCAGCATGACTAGGTCCACCGGGGAGCTGTTTTTT
TRBD1,-,TRBJ1-1,TRBV4-1,CASSQEDRVVFAEAFF,TGCGCCAGCAGCCAAGAGGACAGGGTAGTTTTCGCTGAAGCTTTCTTT
-,-,TRBJ2-1,TRBV18,CASSNQGAEQFF,TGTGCCAGCTCAAACCAGGGCGCTGAGCAGTTCTTC
-,-,TRBJ1-5,TRBV3-1/TRBV3-2,CASSQDPAGSQHF,TGTGCCAGCAGCCAAGATCCTGCGGGGTCCCAGCATTTT
-,-,TRBJ2-5,TRBV20-1,CSARVGKTQYF,TGCAGTGCTAGAGTGGGCAAGACCCAGTACTTC
-,once,TRBJ2-7,TRBV6-5,CASNSYLTYEQYF,TGTGCCAGCAATAGTTATTTAACCTACGAGCAGTACTTC
-,-,TRBJ1-1,TRBV25-1,CASTRGVGTEAFF,TGTGCCAGCACAAGGGGTGTAGGCACTGAAGCTTTCTTT
-,once,TRBJ2-1,TRBV5-4,CASSPANGAYNEQFF,TGTGCCAGCAGCCCGGCGAACGGGGCCTACAATGAGCAGTTCTTC
-,-,TRBJ2-3,TRBV5-1,CATGADLGGDTDTQYF,TGCGCCACCGGGGCAGATTTAGGCGGGGACACAGATACGCAGTATTTT
TRBD1,-,TRBJ1-1,TRBV5-1,CASSQTGTNTEAFF,TGCGCCAGCAGCCAGACAGGGACGAACACTGAAGCTTTCTTT
-,-,TRBJ2-4,TRBV28,CASSGGRGNIQYF,TGTGCCAGCAGTGGGGGCAGGGGTAACATTCAGTACTTC
TRBD1,-,TRBJ2-1,TRBV28,CASSGAGTGTYNEQFF,TGTGCCAGCAGTGGCGCCGGGACAGGAACCTACAATGAGCAGTTCTTC
TRBD1,-,TRBJ1-2,TRBV4-1,CASRDRGWGYTF,TGCGCCAGCAGAGACAGGGGTTGGGGCTACACCTTC
TRBD1,-,TRBJ2-1,TRBV19,CASSHRDRGYNEQFF,TGTGCCAGTAGTCACCGGGACAGGGGCTACAATGAGCAGTTCTTC
-,-,TRBJ2-2,TRBV3-1/TRBV3-2,CASGQLNTGELFF,TGTGCCAGCGGACAGCTGAACACCGGGGAGCTGTTTTTT
-,-,TRBJ1-2,TRBV29-1,CSVAGSNYGYTF,TGCAGCGTTGCGGGGTCTAACTATGGCTACACCTTC
TRBD2,once,TRBJ2-7,TRBV5-1,CASSLGTSAYSYEQYF,TGCGCCAGCAGCTTGGGGACTAGCGCGTACTCCTACGAGCAGTACTTC
-,-,TRBJ1-5,TRBV19,CASSGTTGFYSNQPQHF,TGTGCCAGTAGTGGAACAACAGGGTTCTATAGCAATCAGCCCCAGCATTTT
TRBD1,-,TRBJ1-2,TRBV18,CASSPTGLENGYTF,TGTGCCAGCTCACCGACAGGGTTGGAAAATGGCTACACCTTC
-,-,TRBJ1-2,TRBV7-2,CASSPLRQTYGYTF,TGTGCCAGCAGCCCCCTCCGACAGACTTATGGCTACACCTTC
TRBD1,-,TRBJ2-1,TRBV7-6,CASSPSFPTGHNEQFF,TGTGCCAGCAGCCCCTCATTCCCGACAGGGCACAATGAGCAGTTCTTC
TRBD1,-,TRBJ2-1,TRBV11-2,CASSLPNGGQERSEQFF,TGTGCCAGCAGCCTTCCGAACGGGGGACAGGAGAGGAGTGAGCAGTTCTTC
-,-,TRBJ1-3,TRBV5-1,CASSLEAEGGTIYF,TGCGCCAGCAGCTTGGAGGCAGAAGGCGGCACCATATATTTT